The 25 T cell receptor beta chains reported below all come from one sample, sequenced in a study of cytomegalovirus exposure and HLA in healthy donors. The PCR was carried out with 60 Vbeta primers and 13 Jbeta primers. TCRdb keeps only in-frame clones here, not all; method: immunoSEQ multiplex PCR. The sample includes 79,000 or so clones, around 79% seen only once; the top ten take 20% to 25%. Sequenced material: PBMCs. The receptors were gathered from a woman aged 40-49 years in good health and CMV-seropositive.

In nucleotides, the CDR3 is TGTGCCAGCATGGACGGTGGACTAGCGGGAGAAGGGTCCTACGAGCAGTACTTC. It specifies CASMDGGLAGEGSYEQYF. The chain has TRBV27 and TRBJ2-7, with 13 positions matching TRBD2. In germline, CDR1 is MNHEY, CDR2 SMNVEV (reference sequence). With V trimmed by 7 bases and J by 1 base, 13 bases remained unmatched. The CDR3 runs to 18 residues.

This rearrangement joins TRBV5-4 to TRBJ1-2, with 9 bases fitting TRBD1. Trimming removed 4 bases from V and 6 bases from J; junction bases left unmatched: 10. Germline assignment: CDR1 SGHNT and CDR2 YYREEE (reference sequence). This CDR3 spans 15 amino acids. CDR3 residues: CASSPGQGRLDGYTF. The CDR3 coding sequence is TGTGCCAGCAGCCCAGGACAGGGGAGACTCGATGGCTACACCTTC.

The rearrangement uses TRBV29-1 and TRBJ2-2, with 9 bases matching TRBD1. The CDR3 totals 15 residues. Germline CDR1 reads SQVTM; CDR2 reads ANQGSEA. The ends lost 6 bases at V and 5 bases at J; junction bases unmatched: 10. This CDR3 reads CSVAPGQGGTGELFF. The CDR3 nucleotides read TGCAGCGTCGCCCCGGGACAGGGCGGGACCGGGGAGCTGTTTTTT.

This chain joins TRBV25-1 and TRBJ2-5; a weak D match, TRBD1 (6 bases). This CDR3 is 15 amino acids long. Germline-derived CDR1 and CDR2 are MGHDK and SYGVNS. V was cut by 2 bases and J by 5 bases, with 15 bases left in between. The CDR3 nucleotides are TGTGCCAGCAGTGAACCAAACAGGGTCATGGAGACCCAGTACTTC. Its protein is CASSEPNRVMETQYF.

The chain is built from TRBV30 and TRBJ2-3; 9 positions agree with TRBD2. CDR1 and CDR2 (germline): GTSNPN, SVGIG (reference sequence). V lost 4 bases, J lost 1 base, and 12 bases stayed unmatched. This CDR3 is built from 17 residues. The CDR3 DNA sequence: TGTGCCTGGATTAATAGCGGGAGCTCAGTTGGCACAGATACGCAGTATTTT. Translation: CAWINSGSSVGTDTQYF.

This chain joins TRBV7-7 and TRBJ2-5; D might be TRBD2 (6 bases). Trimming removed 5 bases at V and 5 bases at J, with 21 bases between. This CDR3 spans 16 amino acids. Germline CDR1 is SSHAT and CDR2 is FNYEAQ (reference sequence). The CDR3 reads CASSPGWTEGRETQYF. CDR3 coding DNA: TGTGCCAGCAGCCCGGGGTGGACGGAGGGTAGGGAGACCCAGTACTTC.

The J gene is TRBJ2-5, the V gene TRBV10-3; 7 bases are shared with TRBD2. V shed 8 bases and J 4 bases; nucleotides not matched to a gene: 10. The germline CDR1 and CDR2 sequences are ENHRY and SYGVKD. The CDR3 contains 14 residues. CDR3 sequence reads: CAISNGRGGETQYF. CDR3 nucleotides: TGTGCCATCTCCAATGGGAGGGGAGGAGAGACCCAGTACTTC.

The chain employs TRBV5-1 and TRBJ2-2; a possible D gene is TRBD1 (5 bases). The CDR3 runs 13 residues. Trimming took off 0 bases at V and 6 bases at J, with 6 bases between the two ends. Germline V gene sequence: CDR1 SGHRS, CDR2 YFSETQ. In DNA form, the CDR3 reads TGCGCCAGCAGCTTGGGACAGCCCGGGGAGCTGTTTTTT. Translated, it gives CASSLGQPGELFF. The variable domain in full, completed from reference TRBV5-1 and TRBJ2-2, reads KAGVTQTPRYLIKTRGQQVTLSCSPISGHRSVSWYQQTPGQGLQFLFEYFSETQRNKGNFPGRFSGRQFSNSRSEMNVSTLELGDSALYLCASSLGQPGELFFGEGSRLTVL.

The chain's CDR3 is CASSTDRRSYEQYF. As DNA, the CDR3 is TGTGCCAGCAGCACAGACCGCCGCTCCTACGAGCAGTACTTC. The J gene is TRBJ2-7, the V gene TRBV13; unclear D gene. The length of the CDR3 is 14 residues. From germline, CDR1 is PRHDT and CDR2 FYEKMQ (reference sequence). The V end lost 5 bases, the J end lost 0 bases, and 11 bases lay between the germline ends.

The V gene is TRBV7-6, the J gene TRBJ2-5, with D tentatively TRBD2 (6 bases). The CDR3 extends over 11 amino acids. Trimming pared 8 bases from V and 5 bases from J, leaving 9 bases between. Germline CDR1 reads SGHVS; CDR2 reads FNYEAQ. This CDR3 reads CASQRGETQYF. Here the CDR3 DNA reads TGTGCCAGCCAACGGGGGGAGACCCAGTACTTC.

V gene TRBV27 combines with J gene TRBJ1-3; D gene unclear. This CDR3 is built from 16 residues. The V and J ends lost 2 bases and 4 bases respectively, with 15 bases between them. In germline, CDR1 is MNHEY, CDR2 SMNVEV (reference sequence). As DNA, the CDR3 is TGTGCCAGCAGTTTAAACTCCTCGCCATTGGGAAACACCATATATTTT. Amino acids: CASSLNSSPLGNTIYF.

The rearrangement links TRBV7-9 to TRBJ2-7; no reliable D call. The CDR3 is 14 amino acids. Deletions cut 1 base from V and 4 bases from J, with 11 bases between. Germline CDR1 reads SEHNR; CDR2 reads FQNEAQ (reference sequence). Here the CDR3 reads CASSLEKNEYEQYF. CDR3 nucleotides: TGTGCCAGCAGCTTAGAGAAGAACGAGTACGAGCAGTACTTC.

CDR3 residues: CASSLYRGYGYTF. The CDR3 region has the DNA TGCGCCAGCAGCTTATACAGGGGCTATGGCTACACCTTC. The chain uses TRBV5-1 and TRBJ1-2; 7 positions match TRBD1. CDR3 length: 13 amino acids. Germline CDR1 reads SGHRS; CDR2 reads YFSETQ. The ends lost 2 bases at V and 4 bases at J; junction bases unmatched: 2.

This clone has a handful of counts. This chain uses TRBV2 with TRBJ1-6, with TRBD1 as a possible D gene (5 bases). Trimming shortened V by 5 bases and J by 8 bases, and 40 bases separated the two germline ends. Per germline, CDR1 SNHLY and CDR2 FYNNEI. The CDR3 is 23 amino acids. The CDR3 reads CASSPAESRRFLGGAGGDSPLHF. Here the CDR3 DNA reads TGTGCCAGCAGTCCCGCGGAAAGCCGTCGTTTTTTGGGCGGCGCCGGAGGGGATTCACCCCTCCACTTT.

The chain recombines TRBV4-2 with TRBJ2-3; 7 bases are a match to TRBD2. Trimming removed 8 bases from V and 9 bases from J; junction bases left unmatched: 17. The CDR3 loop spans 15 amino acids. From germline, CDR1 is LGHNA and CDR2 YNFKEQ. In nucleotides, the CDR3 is TGTGCCAGCCGACGACTAGGGGAGGGTCCCCCAACGCAGTATTTT. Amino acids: CASRRLGEGPPTQYF.

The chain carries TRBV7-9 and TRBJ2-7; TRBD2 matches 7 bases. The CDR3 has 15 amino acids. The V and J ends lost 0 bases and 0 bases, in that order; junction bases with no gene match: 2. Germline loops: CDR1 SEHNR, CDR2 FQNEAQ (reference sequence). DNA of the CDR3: TGTGCCAGCAGCTTAGCCGGGACTAACTCCTACGAGCAGTACTTC. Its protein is CASSLAGTNSYEQYF. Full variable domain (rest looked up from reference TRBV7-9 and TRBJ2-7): DTGVSQNPRHKITKRGQNVTFRCDPISEHNRLYWYRQTLGQGPEFLTYFQNEAQLEKSRLLSDRFSAERPKGSFSTLEIQRTEQGDSAMYLCASSLAGTNSYEQYFGPGTRLTVT.

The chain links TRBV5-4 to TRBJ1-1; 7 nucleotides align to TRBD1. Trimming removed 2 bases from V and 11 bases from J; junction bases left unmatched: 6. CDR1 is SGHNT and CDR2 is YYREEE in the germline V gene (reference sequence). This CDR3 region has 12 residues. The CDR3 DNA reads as TGTGCCAGCAGCTTTGACAGGGATTCGGCTTTCTTT. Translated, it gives CASSFDRDSAFF.

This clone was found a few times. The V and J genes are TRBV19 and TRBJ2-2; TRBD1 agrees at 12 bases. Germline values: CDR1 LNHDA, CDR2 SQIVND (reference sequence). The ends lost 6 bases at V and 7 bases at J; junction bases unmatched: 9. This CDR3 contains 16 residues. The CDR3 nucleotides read TGTGCCAGTAGCCCAAACCGGGACAGGGGGCGCGGGGAGCTGTTTTTT. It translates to CASSPNRDRGRGELFF. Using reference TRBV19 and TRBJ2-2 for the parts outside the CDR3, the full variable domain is DGGITQSPKYLFRKEGQNVTLSCEQNLNHDAMYWYRQDPGQGLRLIYYSQIVNDFQKGDIAEGYSVSREKKESFPLTVTSAQKNPTAFYLCASSPNRDRGRGELFFGEGSRLTVL.

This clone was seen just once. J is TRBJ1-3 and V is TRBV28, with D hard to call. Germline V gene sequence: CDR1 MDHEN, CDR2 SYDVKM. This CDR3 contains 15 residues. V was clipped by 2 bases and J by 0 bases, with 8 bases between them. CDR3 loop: CASSLLQVSGNTIYF. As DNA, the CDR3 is TGTGCCAGCAGTTTACTGCAGGTCTCTGGAAACACCATATATTTT.

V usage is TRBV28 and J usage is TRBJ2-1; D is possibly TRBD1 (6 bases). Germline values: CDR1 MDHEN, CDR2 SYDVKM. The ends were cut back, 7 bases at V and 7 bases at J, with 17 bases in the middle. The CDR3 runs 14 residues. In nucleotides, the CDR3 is TGTGCCAGCATATCAGGACAGCCAGTTAATGAGCAGTTCTTC. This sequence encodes CASISGQPVNEQFF. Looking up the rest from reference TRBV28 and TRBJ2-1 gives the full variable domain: DVKVTQSSRYLVKRTGEKVFLECVQDMDHENMFWYRQDPGLGLRLIYFSYDVKMKEKGDIPEGYSVSREKKERFSLILESASTNQTSMYLCASISGQPVNEQFFGPGTRLTVL.

The CDR3 is CASKERINYGYTF. The CDR3 region has the DNA TGTGCCAGCAAAGAGCGGATCAACTATGGCTACACCTTC. The rearrangement links TRBV6-5 to TRBJ1-2; no firm D call. With 7 bases removed from V and 2 bases from J, the gap between germline ends came to 11 bases. Germline V CDR1 and CDR2: MNHEY, SVGAGI. The length of the CDR3 is 13 residues.

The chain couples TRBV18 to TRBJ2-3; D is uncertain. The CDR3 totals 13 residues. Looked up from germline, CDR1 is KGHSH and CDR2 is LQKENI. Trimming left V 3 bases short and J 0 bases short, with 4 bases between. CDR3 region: CASSPPSTDTQYF. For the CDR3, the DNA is TGTGCCAGCTCACCCCCAAGCACAGATACGCAGTATTTT.

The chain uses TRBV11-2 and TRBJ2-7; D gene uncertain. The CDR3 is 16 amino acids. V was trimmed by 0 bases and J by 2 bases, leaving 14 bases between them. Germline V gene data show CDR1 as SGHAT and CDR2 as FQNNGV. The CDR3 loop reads CASSLDRAPGAYEQYF. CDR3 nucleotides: TGTGCCAGCAGCTTAGATCGCGCCCCGGGTGCCTACGAGCAGTACTTC.

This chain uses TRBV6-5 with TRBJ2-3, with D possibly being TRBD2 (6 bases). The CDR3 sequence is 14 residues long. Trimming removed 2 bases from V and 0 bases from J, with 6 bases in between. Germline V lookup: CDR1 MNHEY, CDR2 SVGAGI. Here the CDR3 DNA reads TGTGCCAGCAGTTACCTAGCGAGCACAGATACGCAGTATTTT. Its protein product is CASSYLASTDTQYF.

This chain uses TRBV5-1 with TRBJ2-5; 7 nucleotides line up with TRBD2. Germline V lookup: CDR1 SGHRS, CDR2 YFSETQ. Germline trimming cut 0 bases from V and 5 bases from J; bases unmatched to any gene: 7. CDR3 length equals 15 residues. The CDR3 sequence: CASSLAGGREETQYF. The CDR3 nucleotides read TGCGCCAGCAGCTTGGCTGGTGGGCGGGAGGAGACCCAGTACTTC.